This is a list of T cell receptor beta chains from one sample in a study of identical twins. TCRdb recomputed calls from the 5' RACE reads with MiXCR, one row per CDR3 protein. The table lists about 720,000 distinct CDR3 sequences, 18% of them singletons. A further study also used this sample, focusing on T cells expressing NK-cell markers.

The sample comprised PBMCs. Receptors originate from a young woman in good health. Each CDR3 is given with its conserved first and last residue. A D gene is named only where the DNA matches it firmly.

TRBJ2-7,TRBD2,TRBV13,CASSISGGAYEQYF
TRBJ1-1,-,TRBV6-1,CASSEHPNTEAFF
TRBJ2-7,-,TRBV10-3,CAISESGTAREQYF
TRBJ2-5,-,TRBV24-1,CATSEGGRQETQYF
TRBJ1-5,-,TRBV12-5,CASGLAWQPQHF
TRBJ2-7,TRBD2,TRBV3-1,CASSPTAGRSYEQYF
TRBJ2-1,TRBD2,TRBV5-5,CASSWIGLAAYNEQFF
TRBJ2-3,-,TRBV5-1,CASSLSPSRPGSSTDTQYF
TRBJ2-7,TRBD2,TRBV2,CASRRPTSARDEQYF
TRBJ2-5,TRBD2,TRBV5-1,CASSFLTSGEETQYF
TRBJ2-4,-,TRBV12-3/TRBV12-4,CASSFGGSANIQYF
TRBJ1-1,-,TRBV5-1,CASKSSQDRGTEAFF
TRBJ1-1,-,TRBV12-3/TRBV12-4,CASTSPRTRGTEAFF
TRBJ1-5,-,TRBV6-1,CASGARISNQPQHF
TRBJ2-2,-,TRBV5-6,CASSTDSIPGELFF
TRBJ1-2,-,TRBV5-4,CASSRTTSYTF
TRBJ2-3,TRBD2,TRBV20-1,CSALVLAGGGDTQYF
TRBJ1-6,TRBD1,TRBV20-1,CSARTGTNSPLHF
TRBJ2-5,TRBD2,TRBV10-1,CASSGSTGGVETQYF
TRBJ1-1,-,TRBV7-8,CASSSILGSTEAFF
TRBJ2-1,TRBD2,TRBV20-1,CSAGTSGGDNEQFF
TRBJ2-1,-,TRBV4-1,CASSHSPTSSYNEQFF
TRBJ2-3,-,TRBV6-1,CASLGPGHRSTQYF
TRBJ2-2,-,TRBV24-1,CATSDSTVSNTGELFF
TRBJ2-1,-,TRBV12-3/TRBV12-4,CASSNQDSDNEQFF
TRBJ2-1,TRBD2,TRBV4-3,CASSQSEQLAGYNEQFF
TRBJ2-7,-,TRBV3-1,CASSRVTVIIYEQYF
TRBJ1-5,-,TRBV29-1,CSATVDSNQPQHF
TRBJ2-7,TRBD1,TRBV7-6,CASSLVAGGGVSYEQYF
TRBJ2-1,-,TRBV20-1,CSSSARGDEQFF
TRBJ2-7,-,TRBV10-3,CAIREQHEQYF
TRBJ1-1,-,TRBV9,CASSVVHGSEAFF
TRBJ2-1,-,TRBV30,CAWRAGDSYNEQFF
TRBJ2-3,-,TRBV20-1,CSYLRTADTQYF
TRBJ1-4,-,TRBV11-1,CASSFGRARNEKLFF
TRBJ2-7,-,TRBV29-1,CSVSVGGEQYF
TRBJ2-7,-,TRBV3-1,CASSPPFPGSYEQYF
TRBJ1-5,-,TRBV21-1,CASSKVVHQPQHF
TRBJ2-1,-,TRBV7-9,CASSLEDPSSPFF
TRBJ2-3,TRBD2,TRBV20-1,CSAKSLAGGSSTDTQYF
TRBJ2-1,TRBD1,TRBV20-1,CSAGQGGMNEQFF